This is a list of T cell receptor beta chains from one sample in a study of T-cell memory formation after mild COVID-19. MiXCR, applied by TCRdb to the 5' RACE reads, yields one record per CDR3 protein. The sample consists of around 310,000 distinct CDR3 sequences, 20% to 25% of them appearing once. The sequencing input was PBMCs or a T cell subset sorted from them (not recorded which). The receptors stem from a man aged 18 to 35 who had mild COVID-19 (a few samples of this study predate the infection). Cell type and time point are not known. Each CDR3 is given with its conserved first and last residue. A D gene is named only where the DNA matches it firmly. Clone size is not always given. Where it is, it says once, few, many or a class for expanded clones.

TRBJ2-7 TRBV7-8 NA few CASSLLAEAYEQYF TGTGCCAGCAGCTTATTGGCTGAAGCCTACGAGCAGTACTTC
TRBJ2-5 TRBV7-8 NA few CASRRSGPETQYF TGTGCCAGCCGTAGATCAGGGCCAGAGACCCAGTACTTC
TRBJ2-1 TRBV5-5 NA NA CASSFRVDEQFF TGTGCCAGCAGCTTTAGAGTAGATGAGCAGTTCTTC
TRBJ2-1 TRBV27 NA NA CASSLSAEDYNEQFF TGTGCCAGCAGTTTGTCGGCAGAAGATTACAATGAGCAGTTCTTC
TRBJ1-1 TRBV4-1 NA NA CASTQGLTENTEAFF TGCGCCAGCACCCAAGGTCTAACAGAGAACACTGAAGCTTTCTTT
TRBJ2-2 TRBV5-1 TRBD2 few CASRSPSGGSNTGELFF TGCGCCAGCAGAAGCCCTAGCGGGGGGTCGAACACCGGGGAGCTGTTTTTT
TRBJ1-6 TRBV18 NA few CASSAAQGNSPLHF TGTGCCAGCTCAGCGGCACAGGGCAATTCACCCCTCCACTTT
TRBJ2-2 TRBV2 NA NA CASSVEAGVNTGELFF TGTGCCAGCAGTGTCGAGGCAGGGGTAAACACCGGGGAGCTGTTTTTT
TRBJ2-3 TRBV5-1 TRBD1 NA CASSSRTGQTDTQYF TGCGCCAGCAGCTCACGGACAGGGCAAACAGATACGCAGTATTTT
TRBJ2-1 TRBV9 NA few CASSVTSGNNEQFF TGTGCCAGCAGCGTAACGTCGGGGAACAATGAGCAGTTCTTC
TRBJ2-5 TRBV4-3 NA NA CASSLPGTWDETQYF TGCGCCAGCAGCCTCCCCGGGACATGGGACGAGACCCAGTACTTC
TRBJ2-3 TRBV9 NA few CASSVDPTGLADTQYF TGTGCCAGCAGCGTAGACCCTACAGGCTTGGCAGATACGCAGTATTTT
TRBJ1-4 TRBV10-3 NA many CAISESFGGPLNEKLFF TGTGCCATCAGTGAAAGCTTTGGGGGGCCTCTCAATGAAAAACTGTTTTTT
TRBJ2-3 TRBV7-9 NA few CASSLDSRLTDTQYF TGTGCCAGCAGCTTAGATTCGAGGCTCACAGATACGCAGTATTTT
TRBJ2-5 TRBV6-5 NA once CASSHGGAGTQYF TGTGCCAGCAGTCACGGGGGCGCGGGGACCCAGTACTTC
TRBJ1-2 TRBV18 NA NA CASSLEWADPYGYTF TGTGCCAGCTCACTCGAATGGGCAGACCCCTATGGCTACACCTTC